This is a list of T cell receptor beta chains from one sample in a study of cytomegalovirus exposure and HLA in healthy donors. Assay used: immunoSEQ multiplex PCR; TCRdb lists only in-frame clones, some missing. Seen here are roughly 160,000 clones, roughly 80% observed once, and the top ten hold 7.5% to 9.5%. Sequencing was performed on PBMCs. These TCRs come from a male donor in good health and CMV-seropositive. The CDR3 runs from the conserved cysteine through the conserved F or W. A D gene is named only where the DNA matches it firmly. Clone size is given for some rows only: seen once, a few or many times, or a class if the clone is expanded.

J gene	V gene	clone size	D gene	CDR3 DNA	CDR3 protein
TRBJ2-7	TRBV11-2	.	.	TGTGCCAGCAGCCCGATAAGGGGTCCACTCTACGAGCAGTACTTC	CASSPIRGPLYEQYF
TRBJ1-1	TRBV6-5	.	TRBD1	TGTGCCAGCAGTTCCACAGGGGCGAGGGAAACTGAAGCTTTCTTT	CASSSTGARETEAFF
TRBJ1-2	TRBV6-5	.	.	TGTGCCAGCAGTTACTCGTTTACAGCCTTCAACTATGGCTACACCTTC	CASSYSFTAFNYGYTF
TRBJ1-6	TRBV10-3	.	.	TGTGCCATCAGTTACACCGAGGAGAATTCACCCCTCCACTTT	CAISYTEENSPLHF
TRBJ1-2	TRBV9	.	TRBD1	TGTGCCAGCAGCGCGCGGGACAGGGACTATGGCTACACCTTC	CASSARDRDYGYTF
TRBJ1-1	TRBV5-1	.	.	TGCGCCAGCAGGGAACAGATGAACACTGAAGCTTTCTTT	CASREQMNTEAFF
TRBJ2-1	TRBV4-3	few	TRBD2	TGCGCCAGCAGCCAAGATATTTGGGACTACCCAAACAATGAGCAGTTCTTC	CASSQDIWDYPNNEQFF
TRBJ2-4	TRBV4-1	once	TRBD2	TGCGCCAGCAGCGGGTTAGCGGGGCGGAACATTCAGTACTTC	CASSGLAGRNIQYF
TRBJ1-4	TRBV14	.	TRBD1	TGTGCCAGCAGCCCCCGGACAGGGGAACTGTTTTTT	CASSPRTGELFF
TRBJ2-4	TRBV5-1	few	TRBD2	TGCGCCAGCAGCCCGGGAGGGGTACGATCGGGGGCGAACATTCAGTACTTC	CASSPGGVRSGANIQYF
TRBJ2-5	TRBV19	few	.	TGTGCCAGTAGTATAGGGAGGAAGGAGACCCAGTACTTC	CASSIGRKETQYF
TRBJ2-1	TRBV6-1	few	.	TGTGCCAGCAGGGTGGGGGCCGCCTACAATGAGCAGTTCTTC	CASRVGAAYNEQFF
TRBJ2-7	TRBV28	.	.	TGTGCCAGCAGTTTAAGTCAGGGCGGCTACGAGCAGTACTTC	CASSLSQGGYEQYF
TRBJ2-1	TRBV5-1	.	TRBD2	TGCGCCAGCAGCCCGGGACTAGCGGGAGTAACGTATGAGCAGTTCTTC	CASSPGLAGVTYEQFF
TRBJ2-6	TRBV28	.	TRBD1	TGTGCCAGCAGGCGGACAGGGTCTGGTGGGGCCAACGGCCTGACTTTC	CASRRTGSGGANGLTF